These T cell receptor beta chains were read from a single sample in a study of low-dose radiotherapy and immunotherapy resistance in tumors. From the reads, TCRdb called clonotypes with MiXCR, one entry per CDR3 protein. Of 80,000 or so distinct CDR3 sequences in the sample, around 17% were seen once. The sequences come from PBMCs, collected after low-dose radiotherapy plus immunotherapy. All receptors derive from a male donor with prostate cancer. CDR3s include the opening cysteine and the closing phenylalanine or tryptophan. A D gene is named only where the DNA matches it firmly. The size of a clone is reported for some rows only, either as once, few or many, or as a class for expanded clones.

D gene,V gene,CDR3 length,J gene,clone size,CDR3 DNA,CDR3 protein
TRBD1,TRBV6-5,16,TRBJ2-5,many,TGTGCCAGCAGTTACTCCCCGGGACAGGGAACAGAGACCCAGTACTTC,CASSYSPGQGTETQYF
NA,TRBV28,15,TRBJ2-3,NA,TGTGCCAGCAGCTTACCGGGCCAAAGGACAGATACGCAGTATTTT,CASSLPGQRTDTQYF
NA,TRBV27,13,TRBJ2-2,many,TGTGCCAGCAGTTTCATGGGGGCCGGGGAGCTGTTTTTT,CASSFMGAGELFF
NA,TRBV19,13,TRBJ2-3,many,TGTGCCAGTACTCGAGGAGGGGGGAATACGCAGTATTTT,CASTRGGGNTQYF
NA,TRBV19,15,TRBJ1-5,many,TGTGCCAGTAGTATAAGGCCGGATAGCAATCAGCCCCAGCATTTT,CASSIRPDSNQPQHF
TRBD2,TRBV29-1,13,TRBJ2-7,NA,TGCAGCGTCGGGGTAGCGGGAGGTTACGAGCAGTACTTC,CSVGVAGGYEQYF
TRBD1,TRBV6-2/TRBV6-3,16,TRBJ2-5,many,TGTGCCAGCAGTTACTCCAACAGGGGAAGGCAAGAGACCCAGTACTTC,CASSYSNRGRQETQYF
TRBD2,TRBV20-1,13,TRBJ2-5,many,TGCAGCCCGGGACTAGCGGGACAAGAGACCCAGTACTTC,CSPGLAGQETQYF
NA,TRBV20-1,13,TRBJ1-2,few,TGCAGTGCCCTAAAACAGGGTTCCGATGGCTACACCTTC,CSALKQGSDGYTF
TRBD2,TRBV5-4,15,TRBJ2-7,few,TGTGCCAGCAGCCCCGGGACTAGCGGTTACAATGAGCAGTACTTC,CASSPGTSGYNEQYF
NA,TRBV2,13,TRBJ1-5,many,TGTGCCAGCAGCCCTGGGTCCAATCAGCCCCAGCATTTT,CASSPGSNQPQHF
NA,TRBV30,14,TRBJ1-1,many,TGTGCCTTCGCCGGGGGCATAACTTTCACTGAAGCTTTCTTT,CAFAGGITFTEAFF
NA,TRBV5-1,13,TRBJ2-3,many,TGCGCCAGCAGCATTGGCGACACAGATACGCAGTATTTT,CASSIGDTDTQYF
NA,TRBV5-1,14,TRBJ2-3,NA,TGCGCCACCTCCATGGCAGGGGTCCCAGATACGCAGTATTTT,CATSMAGVPDTQYF
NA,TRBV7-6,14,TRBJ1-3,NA,TGTGCCAGCAGCCAAGGACAGTCTGGAAACACCATATATTTT,CASSQGQSGNTIYF
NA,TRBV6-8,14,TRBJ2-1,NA,TGTGCCTCAAGGGGGGATTTCTCCTACAATGAGCAGTTCTTC,CASRGDFSYNEQFF
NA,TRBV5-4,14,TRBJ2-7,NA,TGTGCCAGCAGCGGAGGGACTTACTCCTACGAGCAGTACTTC,CASSGGTYSYEQYF
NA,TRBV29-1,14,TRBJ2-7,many,TGCAGCGTCGCCGGACGGGGACGAACTTACGAGCAGTACTTC,CSVAGRGRTYEQYF
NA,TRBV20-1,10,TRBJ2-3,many,TGCAGTGCTGGAGCGGATACGCAGTATTTT,CSAGADTQYF
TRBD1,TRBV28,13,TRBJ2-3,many,TGTGCCAGCAGCGACAGGGGATTTGATACGCAGTATTTT,CASSDRGFDTQYF
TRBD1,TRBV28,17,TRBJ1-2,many,TGTGCCAGCAGTTTCATGCAGGGGACAGGTATTCTCTATGGCTACACCTTC,CASSFMQGTGILYGYTF
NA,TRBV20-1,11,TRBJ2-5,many,TGCAGTGGACGGACGGAAGAGACCCAGTACTTC,CSGRTEETQYF
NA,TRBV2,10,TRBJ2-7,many,TGTGCCAGCACCAGGGGCGAGCAGTACTTC,CASTRGEQYF
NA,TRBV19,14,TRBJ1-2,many,TGTGCCAGTAGTGGGCTGGCTGATAACTATGGCTACACCTTC,CASSGLADNYGYTF
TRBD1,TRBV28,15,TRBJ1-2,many,TGTGCCAGCACCGTTACCACAGGGGCATACTATGGCTACACCTTC,CASTVTTGAYYGYTF
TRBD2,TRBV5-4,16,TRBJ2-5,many,TGTGCCAGCAGCGCCGGACTAGCGGGAGCACGGGAGACCCAGTACTTC,CASSAGLAGARETQYF
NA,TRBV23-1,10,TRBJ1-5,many,TGCGCCAGCATAGGGAGGCCCCAGCATTTT,CASIGRPQHF
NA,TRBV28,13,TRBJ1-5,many,TGTGCCAGTGACCGGGACAGCAATCAGCCCCAGCATTTT,CASDRDSNQPQHF
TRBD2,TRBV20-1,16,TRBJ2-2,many,TGCAGGGTCAGAAAGTTTCGGGAGGACGGGACCGGGGAGCTGTTTTTT,CRVRKFREDGTGELFF
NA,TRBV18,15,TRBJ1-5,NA,TGTGCCAGCTCACCACAGAGTAATAGCAATCAGCCCCAGCATTTT,CASSPQSNSNQPQHF
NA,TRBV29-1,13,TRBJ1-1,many,TGCAGCGTTGCCGGACTGATGAACACTGAAGCTTTCTTT,CSVAGLMNTEAFF
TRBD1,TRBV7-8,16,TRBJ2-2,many,TGTGCCAGCAGCACAAGGACAGGGGGAAGGACCGGGGAGCTGTTTTTT,CASSTRTGGRTGELFF
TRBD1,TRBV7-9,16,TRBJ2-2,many,TGTGCCAGCAGCCCGACAGGGCATGCGAACACCGGGGAGCTGTTTTTT,CASSPTGHANTGELFF
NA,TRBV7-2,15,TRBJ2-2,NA,NA,CASMRSGNTGELFFF
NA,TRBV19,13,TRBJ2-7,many,TGTGCCAGTAGTATCGCTAACACCTACGAGCAGTACTTC,CASSIANTYEQYF
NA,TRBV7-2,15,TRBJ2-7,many,TGTGCCAGCAGCTACCAGGGGGGGGGTACCTACGAGCAGTACTTC,CASSYQGGGTYEQYF
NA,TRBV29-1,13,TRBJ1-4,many,TGCAGCGCCAGGGATTTGGCTAATGAAAAACTGTTTTTT,CSARDLANEKLFF
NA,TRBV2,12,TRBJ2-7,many,TGTGCCAGCCGAGACTACATCTACGAGCAGTACTTC,CASRDYIYEQYF
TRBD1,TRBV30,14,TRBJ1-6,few,TGTGCCTGGGTCCCGGAAGACAGGGCTTCACCCCTCCACTTT,CAWVPEDRASPLHF
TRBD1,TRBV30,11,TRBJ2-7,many,TGTGCCTGGAGCACAGGGGTTGAGCAGTACTTC,CAWSTGVEQYF
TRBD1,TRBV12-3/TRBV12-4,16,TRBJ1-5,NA,TGTGCCAGCAGTTTAGGGACGGGACAGATCAATCAGCCCCAGCATTTT,CASSLGTGQINQPQHF
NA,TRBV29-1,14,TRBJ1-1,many,TGCAGCGTTGAAGCCACCTGGGGGGGACGTGAAGCTTTCTTT,CSVEATWGGREAFF
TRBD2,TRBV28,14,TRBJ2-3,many,TGTGCCAGCAGTCCTAGCGGGAGCACAGATACGCAGTATTTT,CASSPSGSTDTQYF
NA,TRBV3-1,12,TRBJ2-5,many,TGTGCCAGCAGCCAAGATCAAGAGACCCAGTACTTC,CASSQDQETQYF